This is a list of T cell receptor beta chains from one sample in a study of PD-L1 blockade in urothelial cancer. Assay: immunoSEQ multiplex PCR; the TCRdb copy retains only in-frame clones and omits some. Here the sample spans some 50,000 clones, about nine tenths being singletons. This specimen consisted of PBMCs, obtained around atezolizumab (anti-PD-L1) treatment. These receptors came from an elderly man with urothelial cancer. Both conserved end residues are part of each CDR3. The order of the fields is J gene, D gene, V gene, clone size, CDR3 protein, CDR3 DNA. A D gene is named only where the DNA matches it firmly. Not all rows give a size; the values are once, few, many and, for expanded clones, a class.

J gene: TRBJ1-3; D gene: NA; V gene: TRBV6-5; clone size: NA; CDR3 protein: CASSYSRGTGNTIYF; CDR3 DNA: TGTGCCAGCAGTTACTCCAGGGGAACTGGAAACACCATATATTTT
J gene: TRBJ2-3; D gene: NA; V gene: TRBV4-3; clone size: few; CDR3 protein: CASRAGLSTDTQYF; CDR3 DNA: TGCGCCAGCAGGGCGGGCCTAAGCACAGATACGCAGTATTTT
J gene: TRBJ2-7; D gene: TRBD2; V gene: TRBV2; clone size: NA; CDR3 protein: CASNRLADEQYF; CDR3 DNA: TGTGCCAGCAATCGACTAGCGGACGAGCAGTACTTC
J gene: TRBJ2-3; D gene: TRBD2; V gene: TRBV6-4; clone size: NA; CDR3 protein: CASSREGSTDTQYF; CDR3 DNA: TGTGCCAGCAGTCGGGAGGGCAGCACAGATACGCAGTATTTT
J gene: TRBJ2-7; D gene: TRBD1; V gene: TRBV29-1; clone size: NA; CDR3 protein: CSVKLVDRGYYEQYF; CDR3 DNA: TGCAGCGTTAAGCTAGTGGACAGGGGCTACTACGAGCAGTACTTC
J gene: TRBJ1-2; D gene: TRBD1; V gene: TRBV7-2; clone size: NA; CDR3 protein: CASTRDSNYGYTF; CDR3 DNA: TGTGCCAGCACCCGGGACAGTAACTATGGCTACACCTTC
J gene: TRBJ2-7; D gene: TRBD1; V gene: TRBV27; clone size: NA; CDR3 protein: CASRQPSSGTGLHEQYF; CDR3 DNA: TGTGCCAGCAGACAACCGTCCTCCGGGACAGGGTTACACGAGCAGTACTTC
J gene: TRBJ1-5; D gene: TRBD1; V gene: TRBV4-3; clone size: NA; CDR3 protein: CASSQERQGHSNQPQHF; CDR3 DNA: TGCGCCAGCAGCCAAGAACGACAGGGCCATAGCAATCAGCCCCAGCATTTT
J gene: TRBJ2-7; D gene: TRBD2; V gene: TRBV5-1; clone size: NA; CDR3 protein: CASSPSGTASYEQYF; CDR3 DNA: TGCGCCAGCAGCCCTAGCGGGACCGCCAGTTACGAGCAGTACTTC
J gene: TRBJ2-7; D gene: TRBD2; V gene: TRBV18; clone size: once; CDR3 protein: CASSPMMVAGGPEQYF; CDR3 DNA: TGTGCCAGCTCACCAATGATGGTGGCGGGAGGTCCCGAGCAGTACTTC
J gene: TRBJ2-1; D gene: NA; V gene: TRBV11-3; clone size: NA; CDR3 protein: CASSLSGVGDEQFF; CDR3 DNA: TGTGCCAGCAGCTTGTCGGGAGTCGGGGATGAGCAGTTCTTC
J gene: TRBJ2-6; D gene: NA; V gene: TRBV28; clone size: NA; CDR3 protein: CASSLPVVVGSGANVLTF; CDR3 DNA: TGTGCCAGCTCCCTTCCGGTGGTCGTTGGCTCTGGGGCCAACGTCCTGACTTTC
J gene: TRBJ2-7; D gene: TRBD2; V gene: TRBV10-3; clone size: NA; CDR3 protein: CAISDPFVAGGEQYF; CDR3 DNA: TGTGCCATCAGTGACCCTTTTGTAGCGGGAGGGGAGCAGTACTTC
J gene: TRBJ2-5; D gene: NA; V gene: TRBV6-1; clone size: NA; CDR3 protein: CAGGSYQETQYF; CDR3 DNA: TGTGCCGGGGGGTCTTACCAAGAGACCCAGTACTTC
J gene: TRBJ1-4; D gene: TRBD1; V gene: TRBV6-5; clone size: NA; CDR3 protein: CASSLRDRVNEKLFF; CDR3 DNA: TGTGCCAGCAGCCTACGAGACAGGGTTAATGAAAAACTGTTTTTT
J gene: TRBJ2-7; D gene: TRBD2; V gene: TRBV6-6; clone size: once; CDR3 protein: CASSLTSVPDEQYF; CDR3 DNA: TGTGCCAGCAGTTTGACTAGCGTACCGGACGAGCAGTACTTC
J gene: TRBJ1-2; D gene: NA; V gene: TRBV7-9; clone size: NA; CDR3 protein: CASSLNGNGYTF; CDR3 DNA: TGTGCCAGCAGCTTAAACGGGAATGGCTACACCTTC
J gene: TRBJ2-7; D gene: NA; V gene: TRBV18; clone size: NA; CDR3 protein: CASSNRVSSSYEQYF; CDR3 DNA: TGTGCCAGCTCAAACAGGGTCAGTAGCTCCTACGAGCAGTACTTC
J gene: TRBJ1-1; D gene: NA; V gene: TRBV18; clone size: NA; CDR3 protein: CASSRVRGFEAEAFF; CDR3 DNA: TGTGCCAGCTCACGGGTCAGGGGATTTGAGGCTGAAGCTTTCTTT
J gene: TRBJ1-2; D gene: TRBD1; V gene: TRBV5-1; clone size: NA; CDR3 protein: CASSAGQPYGYTF; CDR3 DNA: TGCGCCAGCAGCGCGGGACAGCCCTATGGCTACACCTTC
J gene: TRBJ2-1; D gene: NA; V gene: TRBV6-5; clone size: NA; CDR3 protein: CASSPGQILDEQFF; CDR3 DNA: TGTGCCAGCAGCCCCGGACAGATTTTGGATGAGCAGTTCTTC
J gene: TRBJ1-1; D gene: NA; V gene: TRBV6-1; clone size: NA; CDR3 protein: CASSRIAEAFF; CDR3 DNA: TGTGCCAGCAGCAGAATCGCTGAAGCTTTCTTT
J gene: TRBJ2-7; D gene: TRBD2; V gene: TRBV5-1; clone size: NA; CDR3 protein: CASSLGASGTFSYEQYF; CDR3 DNA: TGCGCCAGCAGCTTGGGTGCTAGCGGGACCTTCTCCTACGAGCAGTACTTC
J gene: TRBJ1-2; D gene: NA; V gene: TRBV6-6; clone size: NA; CDR3 protein: CASSYRPTTVEGYTF; CDR3 DNA: TGTGCCAGCAGTTACCGCCCGACTACGGTAGAGGGCTACACCTTC
J gene: TRBJ1-2; D gene: TRBD1; V gene: TRBV6-6; clone size: NA; CDR3 protein: CASSNRGQTYGYTF; CDR3 DNA: TGTGCCAGCAGTAACAGGGGGCAGACCTATGGCTACACCTTC
J gene: TRBJ1-2; D gene: NA; V gene: TRBV15; clone size: NA; CDR3 protein: CATSREAGFNYGYTF; CDR3 DNA: TGTGCCACCAGCAGAGAAGCAGGGTTTAACTATGGCTACACCTTC
J gene: TRBJ2-1; D gene: NA; V gene: TRBV4-3; clone size: once; CDR3 protein: CASSQDLLTSLFF; CDR3 DNA: TGCGCCAGCAGCCAAGATCTGCTGACTAGTCTGTTCTTC
J gene: TRBJ2-7; D gene: TRBD2; V gene: TRBV5-6; clone size: NA; CDR3 protein: CASSQEGSGPSYEQYF; CDR3 DNA: TGTGCCAGCAGCCAGGAGGGTAGCGGGCCTTCCTACGAGCAGTACTTC
J gene: TRBJ2-5; D gene: TRBD1; V gene: TRBV28; clone size: NA; CDR3 protein: CASSALQGAILETQYF; CDR3 DNA: TGTGCCAGCAGTGCGCTACAGGGGGCCATCCTAGAGACCCAGTACTTC
J gene: TRBJ2-2; D gene: NA; V gene: TRBV6-4; clone size: NA; CDR3 protein: CASSVSGTNTGELFF; CDR3 DNA: TGTGCCAGCAGTGTTAGCGGAACGAACACCGGGGAGCTGTTTTTT
J gene: TRBJ1-5; D gene: NA; V gene: TRBV7-6; clone size: NA; CDR3 protein: CASSLDQGNQPQHF; CDR3 DNA: TGTGCCAGCAGCTTAGATCAGGGCAATCAGCCCCAGCATTTT
J gene: TRBJ1-1; D gene: NA; V gene: TRBV5-1; clone size: NA; CDR3 protein: CASSLQVDTNTEAFF; CDR3 DNA: TGCGCCAGCAGCTTACAGGTTGATACGAACACTGAAGCTTTCTTT
J gene: TRBJ2-3; D gene: TRBD2; V gene: TRBV30; clone size: NA; CDR3 protein: CAWSATSGRVWGTDTQYF; CDR3 DNA: TGTGCCTGGAGTGCGACTAGCGGGAGGGTCTGGGGCACAGATACGCAGTATTTT
J gene: TRBJ2-5; D gene: TRBD2; V gene: TRBV18; clone size: NA; CDR3 protein: CASSQGGETQYF; CDR3 DNA: TGTGCCAGCTCACAGGGAGGGGAGACCCAGTACTTC
J gene: TRBJ2-2; D gene: TRBD2; V gene: TRBV14; clone size: NA; CDR3 protein: CASSQDRKRGLVAGELFF; CDR3 DNA: TGTGCCAGCAGCCAAGATCGTAAGAGGGGACTAGTCGCCGGGGAGCTGTTTTTT
J gene: TRBJ2-3; D gene: TRBD2; V gene: TRBV7-2; clone size: NA; CDR3 protein: CASSTPGREIADTQYF; CDR3 DNA: TGTGCCAGCAGCACTCCGGGGCGGGAGATAGCAGATACGCAGTATTTT
J gene: TRBJ2-1; D gene: TRBD2; V gene: TRBV25-1; clone size: NA; CDR3 protein: CASSESGRGRANEQFF; CDR3 DNA: TGTGCCAGCAGTGAATCGGGTCGCGGGAGGGCCAATGAGCAGTTCTTC
J gene: TRBJ1-1; D gene: NA; V gene: TRBV6-1; clone size: NA; CDR3 protein: CAVGGGSRSTEAFF; CDR3 DNA: TGTGCAGTGGGGGGGGGCTCACGGAGCACTGAAGCTTTCTTT
J gene: TRBJ1-1; D gene: NA; V gene: TRBV30; clone size: NA; CDR3 protein: CACTKVLYTEAFF; CDR3 DNA: TGTGCCTGCACAAAAGTCTTGTACACTGAAGCTTTCTTT
J gene: TRBJ1-1; D gene: TRBD1; V gene: TRBV5-1; clone size: NA; CDR3 protein: CASSLTQGAEAFF; CDR3 DNA: TGCGCCAGCAGCTTGACACAGGGGGCGGAAGCTTTCTTT
J gene: TRBJ2-3; D gene: NA; V gene: TRBV11-2; clone size: NA; CDR3 protein: CASSLAGLDTDTQYF; CDR3 DNA: TGTGCCAGCAGCTTAGCGGGACTCGACACAGATACGCAGTATTTT
J gene: TRBJ2-5; D gene: NA; V gene: TRBV5-6; clone size: NA; CDR3 protein: CASSLEWATGFKTQYF; CDR3 DNA: TGTGCCAGCAGCTTGGAATGGGCTACAGGGTTTAAGACCCAGTACTTC
J gene: TRBJ2-7; D gene: TRBD1; V gene: TRBV9; clone size: NA; CDR3 protein: CASSRGQGASYEQYF; CDR3 DNA: TGTGCCAGCAGTCGGGGACAGGGCGCTTCGTACGAGCAGTACTTC
J gene: TRBJ2-2; D gene: TRBD2; V gene: TRBV5-5; clone size: NA; CDR3 protein: CASSLSGVLTGELFF; CDR3 DNA: TGTGCCAGCAGCTTGAGCGGGGTCCTCACCGGGGAGCTGTTTTTT
J gene: TRBJ2-1; D gene: NA; V gene: TRBV10-3; clone size: NA; CDR3 protein: CAISPSRWEQFF; CDR3 DNA: TGTGCCATCAGCCCCTCCCGGTGGGAGCAGTTCTTC
J gene: TRBJ1-5; D gene: NA; V gene: TRBV5-5; clone size: NA; CDR3 protein: CASSWETGHSNQPQHF; CDR3 DNA: TGTGCCAGCAGCTGGGAAACAGGGCATAGCAATCAGCCCCAGCATTTT
J gene: TRBJ1-2; D gene: TRBD1; V gene: TRBV19; clone size: NA; CDR3 protein: CASSAPRTGNDYGYTF; CDR3 DNA: TGTGCCAGTAGCGCCCCCCGGACAGGTAACGACTATGGCTACACCTTC
J gene: TRBJ1-2; D gene: NA; V gene: TRBV6-1; clone size: few; CDR3 protein: CASSEANFGYTF; CDR3 DNA: TGTGCCAGCAGTGAAGCGAACTTCGGCTACACCTTC
J gene: TRBJ2-4; D gene: NA; V gene: TRBV30; clone size: NA; CDR3 protein: CAYEAGIAKNIQYF; CDR3 DNA: TGTGCCTACGAGGCAGGGATCGCCAAAAACATTCAGTACTTC
J gene: TRBJ1-1; D gene: NA; V gene: TRBV10-3; clone size: NA; CDR3 protein: CAISESTAQAFF; CDR3 DNA: TGTGCCATCAGTGAGTCGACAGCCCAAGCTTTCTTT